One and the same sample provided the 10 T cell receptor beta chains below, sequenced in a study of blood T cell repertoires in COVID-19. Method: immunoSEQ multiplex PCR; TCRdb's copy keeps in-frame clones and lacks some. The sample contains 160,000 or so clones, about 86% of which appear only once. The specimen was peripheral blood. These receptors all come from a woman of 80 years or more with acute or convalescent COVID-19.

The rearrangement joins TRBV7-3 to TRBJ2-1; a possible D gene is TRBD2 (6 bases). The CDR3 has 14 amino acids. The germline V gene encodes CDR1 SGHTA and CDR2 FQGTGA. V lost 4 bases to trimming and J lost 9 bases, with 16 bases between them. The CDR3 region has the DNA TGTGCCAGCAGCTCTAGGCCTAGCGACGGTGAGCAGTTCTTC. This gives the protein CASSSRPSDGEQFF.

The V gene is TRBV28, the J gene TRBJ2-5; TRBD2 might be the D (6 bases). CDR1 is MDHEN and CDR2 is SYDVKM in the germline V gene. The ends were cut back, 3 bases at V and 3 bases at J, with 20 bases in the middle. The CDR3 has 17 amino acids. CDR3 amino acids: CASSFNFGTPHEETQYF. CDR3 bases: TGTGCCAGCAGTTTTAATTTTGGGACTCCACATGAAGAGACCCAGTACTTC.

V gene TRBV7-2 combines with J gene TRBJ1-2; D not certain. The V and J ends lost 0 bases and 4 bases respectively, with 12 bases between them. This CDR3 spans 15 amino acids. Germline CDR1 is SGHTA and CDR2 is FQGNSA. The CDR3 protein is CASSLASAGGYGYTF. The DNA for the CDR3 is TGTGCCAGCAGCTTAGCGTCGGCAGGAGGCTATGGCTACACCTTC.

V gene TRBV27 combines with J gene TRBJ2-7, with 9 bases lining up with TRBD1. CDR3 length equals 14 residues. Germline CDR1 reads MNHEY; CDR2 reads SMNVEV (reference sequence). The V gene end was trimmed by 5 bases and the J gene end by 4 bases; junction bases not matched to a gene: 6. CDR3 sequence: CASSRQGGKYEQYF. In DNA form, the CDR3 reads TGTGCCAGCAGTCGACAGGGGGGAAAGTACGAGCAGTACTTC.

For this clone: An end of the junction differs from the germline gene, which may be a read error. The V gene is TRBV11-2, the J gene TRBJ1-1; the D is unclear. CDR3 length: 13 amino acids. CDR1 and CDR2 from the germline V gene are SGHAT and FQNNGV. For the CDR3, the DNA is TGTGTCAGCAGCTCGGCCCTGGAGGCTGAAGCTTTCTTT. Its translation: CVSSSALEAEAFF.

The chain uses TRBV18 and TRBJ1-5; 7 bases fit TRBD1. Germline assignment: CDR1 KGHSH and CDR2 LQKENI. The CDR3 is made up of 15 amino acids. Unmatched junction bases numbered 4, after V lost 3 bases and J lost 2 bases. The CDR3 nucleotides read TGTGCCAGCTCACCCACAGGGGTGGGCAATCAGCCCCAGCATTTT. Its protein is CASSPTGVGNQPQHF.

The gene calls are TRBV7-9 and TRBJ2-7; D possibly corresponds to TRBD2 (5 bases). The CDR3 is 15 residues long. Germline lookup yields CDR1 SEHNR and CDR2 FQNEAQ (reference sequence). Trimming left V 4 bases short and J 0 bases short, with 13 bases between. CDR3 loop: CASSSPDSSSYEQYF. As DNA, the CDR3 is TGTGCCAGCAGCTCTCCGGACTCCAGCTCCTACGAGCAGTACTTC. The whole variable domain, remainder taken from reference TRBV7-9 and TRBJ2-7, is DTGVSQNPRHKITKRGQNVTFRCDPISEHNRLYWYRQTLGQGPEFLTYFQNEAQLEKSRLLSDRFSAERPKGSFSTLEIQRTEQGDSAMYLCASSSPDSSSYEQYFGPGTRLTVT.

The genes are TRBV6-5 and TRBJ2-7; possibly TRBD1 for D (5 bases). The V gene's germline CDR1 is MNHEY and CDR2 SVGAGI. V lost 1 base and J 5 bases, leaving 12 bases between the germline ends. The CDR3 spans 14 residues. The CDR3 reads CASSYFQGGDEQYF. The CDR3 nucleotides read TGTGCCAGCAGTTACTTTCAGGGTGGCGACGAGCAGTACTTC.

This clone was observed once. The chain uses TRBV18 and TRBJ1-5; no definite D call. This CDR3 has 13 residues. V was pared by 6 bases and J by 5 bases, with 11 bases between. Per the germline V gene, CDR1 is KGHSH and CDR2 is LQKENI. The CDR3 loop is CASSPLLDQPQHF. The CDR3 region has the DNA TGTGCCAGCTCCCCGCTATTAGATCAGCCCCAGCATTTT.

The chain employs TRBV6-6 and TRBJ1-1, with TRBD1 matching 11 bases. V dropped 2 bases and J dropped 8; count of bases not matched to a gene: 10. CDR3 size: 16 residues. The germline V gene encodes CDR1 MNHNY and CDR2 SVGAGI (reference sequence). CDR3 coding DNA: TGTGCCAGCAGTTACCTCGGGGGACAGGGGGTGGGAGAAGCTTTCTTT. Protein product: CASSYLGGQGVGEAFF.